This passage covers 16 T cell receptor beta chains from one sample sequenced in a study of blood T cell repertoires in COVID-19. Method: immunoSEQ multiplex PCR; TCRdb's copy keeps in-frame clones and lacks some. The profile shows about 220,000 clones, 75% to 85% of them singletons. The sequenced sample consisted of peripheral blood. Every receptor here comes from a human donor in a cohort sampled during active COVID-19.

This sequence joins TRBV18 and TRBJ2-5, with 8 bases identical to TRBD1. This CDR3 has 18 residues. Germline CDR1 and CDR2: KGHSH and LQKENI. Germline trimming cut 3 bases from V and 3 bases from J; bases unmatched to any gene: 15. CDR3 bases: TGTGCCAGCTCACCTATCGGGACAGGAGGCCCTGGCAAAGAGACCCAGTACTTC. It translates to CASSPIGTGGPGKETQYF.

The chain carries TRBV19 and TRBJ1-3; D gene unclear. Trimming removed 8 bases from V and 3 bases from J, with 8 bases in between. From germline, CDR1 is LNHDA and CDR2 SQIVND (reference sequence). This CDR3 is built from 12 residues. CDR3 residues: CASSQHGNTIYF. CDR3 coding DNA: TGTGCCAGTTCTCAACATGGAAACACCATATATTTT. The variable domain in full, with the rest retrieved from reference TRBV19 and TRBJ1-3, is DGGITQSPKYLFRKEGQNVTLSCEQNLNHDAMYWYRQDPGQGLRLIYYSQIVNDFQKGDIAEGYSVSREKKESFPLTVTSAQKNPTAFYLCASSQHGNTIYFGEGSWLTVV.

The rearrangement uses TRBV15 and TRBJ1-2; no clear D. CDR1 and CDR2 from the germline V gene are LNHNV and YYDKDF (reference sequence). The length of the CDR3 is 16 residues. V was shortened by 0 bases and J by 4 bases, with 15 bases between the two germline ends. CDR3 protein: CATSREGSRLGYGYTF. CDR3 nucleotide sequence: TGTGCCACCAGCAGAGAAGGGAGCCGATTGGGCTATGGCTACACCTTC.

This chain joins TRBV19 and TRBJ1-2; 8 positions agree with TRBD1. CDR1 LNHDA and CDR2 SQIVND come from the germline V gene (reference sequence). The J segment lost 8 bases and the V segment lost 4 bases, leaving 9 bases of the junction unmatched. The CDR3 sequence is 14 residues long. As DNA, the CDR3 is TGTGCCAGTAGTACCCCCGACAGGGGCGTAGGCTACACCTTC. Amino acids: CASSTPDRGVGYTF.

The rearrangement links TRBV4-3 to TRBJ1-2, with TRBD1 matching over 7 bases. From germline, CDR1 is LGHNA and CDR2 YSLEER. The CDR3 is made up of 17 amino acids. Trimming took 0 bases from V and 8 from J; bases not matched to a gene: 15. The CDR3 bases are TGCGCCAGCAGCCAAGATCAGTTGAGGGGGCGTTTAGGGGGCTACACCTTC. Its translation is CASSQDQLRGRLGGYTF.

The chain has TRBV28 and TRBJ1-5; D not certain. CDR3 size: 16 residues. Trimming took off 3 bases at V and 0 bases at J, with 12 bases between the two ends. Looked up from germline, CDR1 is MDHEN and CDR2 is SYDVKM. CDR3 loop: CASSFLRFYSNQPQHF. CDR3 nucleotide sequence: TGTGCCAGCAGTTTCCTCCGTTTCTATAGCAATCAGCCCCAGCATTTT.

V is TRBV10-2 and J is TRBJ2-7; D uncertain. The germline CDR1 and CDR2 sequences are WSHSY and SAAADI. Trimming took 6 bases from V and 2 from J, leaving 17 bases between them. This CDR3 is built from 15 residues. CDR3 sequence (DNA): TGCGCCAGCAGGGCAACGCGCGGCGAGACCTACGAGCAGTACTTC. Protein product: CASRATRGETYEQYF.

This clone was detected once. The chain couples TRBV29-1 to TRBJ2-7; possibly TRBD2 for D (6 bases). CDR3 length: 13 amino acids. V dropped 4 bases and J dropped 2 bases, with 12 bases sitting between them. From germline, CDR1 is SQVTM and CDR2 ANQGSEA. The CDR3 here is CSVGRGFAYEQYF. For the CDR3, the DNA is TGCAGCGTTGGACGGGGGTTCGCCTACGAGCAGTACTTC.

This chain connects TRBV6-5 to TRBJ1-2; D ambiguous. Germline values: CDR1 MNHEY, CDR2 SVGAGI. The CDR3 has 14 residues. The germline V and J ends were trimmed by 0 bases and 9 bases, with 14 bases remaining between them. The CDR3 region is CASSYSNGRGSYTF. The CDR3 nucleotides read TGTGCCAGCAGTTACTCGAATGGTCGGGGAAGCTACACCTTC.

The chain joins TRBV9 to TRBJ1-3; no firm D call. Trimming removed 0 bases from V and 2 bases from J, with 6 bases in between. This CDR3 spans 14 amino acids. The germline V gene encodes CDR1 SGDLS and CDR2 YYNGEE. CDR3 bases: TGTGCCAGCAGCGTAGGTACTACTGGAAACACCATATATTTT. It encodes CASSVGTTGNTIYF.

This clone was detected ten times or more. The genes are TRBV6-1 and TRBJ1-1, with D tentatively TRBD1 (6 bases). V was shortened by 2 bases and J by 5 bases, with 12 bases between the two germline ends. Germline loops: CDR1 MNHNS, CDR2 SASEGT. The CDR3 consists of 14 residues. This CDR3 is CASSETTRGTEAFF. In DNA form, the CDR3 reads TGTGCCAGCAGTGAAACGACGAGGGGGACTGAAGCTTTCTTT.

V usage is TRBV7-2 and J usage is TRBJ1-6; no clear D. V lost 1 base, J lost 0 bases, and 10 bases lay in between. CDR3 length: 17 amino acids. Germline V gives CDR1 SGHTA, CDR2 FQGNSA. The CDR3 nucleotides read TGTGCCAGCAGCTTAGTCCCCCGCAGCTCCTATAATTCACCCCTCCACTTT. Its protein is CASSLVPRSSYNSPLHF.

The rearrangement uses TRBV5-6 and TRBJ2-7; 8 nucleotides agree with TRBD2. V was clipped by 3 bases and J by 7 bases; unmatched bases: 12. The germline V gene encodes CDR1 SGHDT and CDR2 YYEEEE. CDR3 length equals 15 residues. The CDR3 sequence: CASSWGGGSSREQYF. CDR3 in DNA: TGTGCCAGCAGCTGGGGCGGGGGGTCCTCTCGGGAGCAGTACTTC.

This chain joins TRBV28 and TRBJ1-2, with 10 bases that match TRBD1. This CDR3 has 16 amino acids. The V gene's germline CDR1 is MDHEN and CDR2 SYDVKM. V lost 2 bases and J lost 3; bases outside the gene matches: 6. The CDR3 sequence: CASSLEKTGGYYGYTF. CDR3 coding DNA: TGTGCCAGCAGTTTAGAGAAGACAGGGGGCTACTATGGCTACACCTTC.

The rearrangement joins TRBV21-1 to TRBJ2-6; TRBD1, the table's D call, lacks a check against the DNA. TRBV21-1 corresponds to a pseudogene. The CDR3 has 17 residues. The CDR3, as DNA: TGTGCCAGCAGCGCCGGGACAGGGGGAAGTGTGGCCAACGTCCTGACTTTC. This sequence encodes CASSAGTGGSVANVLTF.

This rearrangement joins TRBV28 to TRBJ1-2; TRBD1 might be the D (5 bases). The V end lost 5 bases, the J end lost 6 bases, and 7 bases lay between the germline ends. The CDR3 has 11 amino acids. Germline V gives CDR1 MDHEN, CDR2 SYDVKM. The CDR3 reads CASSRGNGYTF. In DNA form, the CDR3 reads TGTGCCAGCAGTAGGGGCAATGGCTACACCTTC.